This T cell receptor (beta chain) was found in a study of T cells in Graves' hyperthyroidism and ophthalmopathy (dated by TCRdb to between 2018 and 2021). In terms of the full investigation: Peripheral blood was collected at initial diagnosis, before any treatment. To identify TCR V-J signatures that set the groups apart, the researchers used a discovery cohort of 100 patients, made up of 43 with Graves' ophthalmopathy and around 58 with stable Graves' hyperthyroidism. Whether ophthalmopathy could be predicted prospectively was tested in an independent validation cohort made up of under 20 hyperthyroidism patients plus 17 patients who later progressed to ophthalmopathy. For training and testing, the 100 or so patients in the discovery cohort were randomly divided in a 7:3 ratio. In addition, the study compared T-cell repertoires in thyroid tissue and in blood from roughly six Graves' hyperthyroidism patients. Once sampling was done, hyperthyroidism patients were given methimazole at a starting dose of 30 mg daily, whereas ophthalmopathy patients were given high-dose intravenous methylprednisolone. TCR Vbeta CDR3 sequencing of roughly 140 peripheral blood samples (about 45 ophthalmopathy, around 80 hyperthyroidism and roughly 17 progressor patients) is reported in the paper. The paper's findings and limits, for the study overall: Sample size was not statistically predetermined, and blinding of investigators to group allocation was not performed. A model built on a 13 V-J signature distinguished ophthalmopathy from stable hyperthyroidism, reaching around 87% sensitivity and about 81% specificity in cross-validation and 80%/75% in testing. Most expanded thyroid clonotypes (frequency above 0.001) were also detected in blood, a finding suggesting that blood repertoires may reflect thyroid immune responses. In validation, progression to ophthalmopathy was predicted by the model with more than 65% sensitivity and 72% to 80% specificity, a median of approximately 6.5 months before onset.

TCR beta CDR3 regions were amplified from RNA transcripts. The TCR CDR3 was subjected to a first round of RT-PCR using the HTBI primer set and the Qiagen OneStep RT-PCR kit. Libraries were constructed in a second round of multiplex PCR, after which size selection and purification were carried out. The libraries were sequenced on an Illumina HiSeq2000 using paired-end 100 bp reads. Processing in the source paper ran as follows. SOAPnuke was used to process the raw data, removing reads that contained adapters or uncalled bases, had a mean Phred below 15, or lacked an exact match to the constant primer or identifier. COPE v1.2.5 was used to merge the high-quality paired reads, and each unique nucleotide sequence was defined as a clonotype. MiTCR v1.1 was used to align clonotypes to the IMGT TRBV, TRBD and TRBJ reference segments. Only V-J combinations with frequency above 0.0001, covering 99% to 99.2% of repertoires, were analysed. The TCS score was defined as F50 (clonal expansion) divided by E x V (chaos), with BLOSUM62-based TCRdist calculated between CDR3 peptides within each V-J. Welch's t-statistics and random forest reduced fewer than 600 V-J features to fewer than 15, which were used in a naive Bayes classifier (R e1071). Clones were called with MiXCR by TCRdb after fastp trimmed the public reads at Q25, and only in-frame beta chains were retained. Rows with one shared CDR3 protein collapse into an entry with the most common genes and DNA. TCRdb's processing, not the study's, gives the V and J calls here. The sample table shows roughly 380,000 distinct CDR3 sequences, and 15% to 20% are seen once. Clones ranked in the top ten supply around 16% of the sample.

The germline V gene supplies CDR1 MNHNS and CDR2 SASEGT. Trimmed from V: 5 bases; trimmed from J: 2 bases; junction bases lacking a gene match: 12. The CDR3 measures 16 amino acids from cysteine to phenylalanine. Only the CDR3 DNA is retained, 48 bases long and in frame from the first base. This clonotype was counted ten times or more. Its antigen target is currently unknown. No quality values exist for individual bases; no much larger clone is one base distant. Ophthalmopathy patients had moderately to severely active disease, Clinical Activity Score of at least 3, NOSPECS grade of at least 4, and duration under 3 months. The study excluded patients with uncontrolled infections, other autoimmune diseases, pregnancy or lactation. Clinical symptoms, serum thyroxine and TRAb, thyroid ultrasound, and orbital computed tomography formed the basis for the diagnoses. Ficoll-Paque density gradient centrifugation was used to isolate PBMCs from 8.5 to 10 ml of fresh peripheral blood. Total RNA was extracted with Trizol reagent, and quality was checked on an Agilent 2100 Bioanalyzer.

The receptor was derived from a woman between 40 and 50 years old with Graves' ophthalmopathy. The chain couples TRBV6-1 to TRBJ2-7; 7 bases in the junction line up with TRBD1. Sequenced sample: blood. The DNA sequence is given as TGTGCCAGCAGTCAACCTACAGGGGTGGGGGCCTACGAGCAGTACTTC. It specifies CASSQPTGVGAYEQYF.